This entry concerns a single TCR beta chain. Its matching antigen is unknown. V was cut by 5 bases and J by 2 bases, with 17 bases left in between. From germline, CDR1 is SEHNR and CDR2 FQNEAQ (reference sequence). The CDR3 is made up of 16 amino acids. Combining a sample-barcoded 5' primer with a J-beta primer mix, a second PCR ran for 7 to 11 cycles. TCRdb passed the 5' RACE reads through MiXCR, listing each CDR3 protein once. The table lists hundreds of thousands of distinct CDR3 sequences, approximately 29% of them singletons. Researchers report isolating at least 6.5 million PBMCs per sample. This record belongs to a study of blood T cells in healthy people across ages. General study findings and limits: Getting older went along with TCR beta diversity per million T cells dropping roughly linearly. CMV status of donors was not determined, possibly confounding expanded clonotype changes. No conclusive comparison of naive versus antigen-experienced cells was possible with unsorted PBMCs.

The chain combines TRBV7-9 with TRBJ2-3; D is ambiguous. The origin of this receptor is a woman older than 75 in good health. Sequenced sample: blood. In DNA, the CDR3 is TGTGCCAGCAGCCTTGGTGGCACGCCAGTCACAGATACGCAGTATTTT. Its translation is CASSLGGTPVTDTQYF.